These T cell receptor beta chains were read from a single sample in a study of regulatory T cells in long-lasting Graves disease. One entry per CDR3 protein results from TCRdb running MiXCR on the multiplex PCR reads. The sample carries about 540,000 distinct CDR3 sequences, 13% recorded once. These data also featured in a second study, about T cells in Graves' hyperthyroidism and ophthalmopathy.

The starting material was peripheral blood mononuclear cells (PBMCs), obtained at new diagnosis, from a patient treated with antithyroid drugs. These receptors were collected from a young man with Graves disease. Each CDR3 is given with its conserved first and last residue. A D gene is named only where the DNA matches it firmly. Clone size is stated in some rows and not others, as once, few, many or a class when expanded.

size	D	V	J	CDR3	DNA
-	-	TRBV29-1	TRBJ2-7	CSVLGDWGYEQYF	TGCAGCGTTTTGGGCGACTGGGGCTACGAGCAGTACTTC
many	-	TRBV4-1	TRBJ1-6	CASSQVIVGDSPLHF	TGCGCCAGCAGCCAAGTAATCGTCGGGGATTCACCCCTCCACTTT
-	-	TRBV4-1	TRBJ2-1	CASSQVGLGVREQFF	TGCGCCAGCAGCCAAGTGGGTCTAGGCGTACGAGAGCAGTTCTTC
-	TRBD1	TRBV4-2	TRBJ2-1	CASSLSGTGARYNEQFF	TGTGCCAGCAGCCTGTCCGGGACAGGGGCCCGCTACAATGAGCAGTTCTTC
few	-	TRBV4-1	TRBJ2-5	CASSRRELGGETQYF	TGCGCCAGCAGCCGCCGGGAACTTGGAGGAGAGACCCAGTACTTC
many	-	TRBV12-3/TRBV12-4	TRBJ1-2	CASSLRSPGNYGYTF	TGTGCCAGCAGTTTGAGGTCTCCGGGGAACTATGGCTACACCTTC
-	-	TRBV5-4	TRBJ1-4	CASSAQGRGEKLFF	TGTGCCAGCAGCGCACAGGGAAGGGGTGAAAAACTGTTTTTT
few	-	TRBV7-9	TRBJ1-2	CASSLGWGSDYGYTF	TGTGCCAGCAGCTTAGGATGGGGCAGCGACTATGGCTACACCTTC
-	-	TRBV12-5	TRBJ2-7	CASAPHDSYEQYF	TGTGCTAGTGCCCCCCATGATTCCTACGAGCAGTACTTC
-	-	TRBV5-1	TRBJ2-4	CASSSRDWGIQYF	TGCGCCAGCAGCTCCAGGGATTGGGGCATTCAGTACTTC
many	-	TRBV2	TRBJ2-7	CASSENSFYEQYF	TGTGCCAGCAGTGAGAATTCCTTCTACGAGCAGTACTTC
few	-	TRBV5-6	TRBJ1-4	CASSLEPDSATNEKLFF	TGTGCCAGCAGCTTGGAGCCCGACTCTGCAACTAATGAAAAACTGTTTTTT
many	TRBD2	TRBV5-1	TRBJ2-7	CASSLGLAGGPSYEQYF	TGCGCCAGCAGCTTGGGACTAGCGGGAGGACCTTCCTACGAGCAGTACTTC
-	TRBD1	TRBV30	TRBJ1-5	CAWRGDRGQPQHF	TGTGCCTGGAGAGGGGACAGGGGTCAGCCCCAGCATTTT
few	TRBD1	TRBV25-1	TRBJ2-7	CASSVGTATYEQYF	TGTGCCAGCAGTGTGGGGACAGCCACCTACGAGCAGTACTTC
-	-	TRBV4-1	TRBJ1-2	CASAPPAGPNYGYTF	TGCGCCAGCGCACCACCTGCAGGGCCTAACTATGGCTACACCTTC
many	TRBD2	TRBV12-3/TRBV12-4	TRBJ2-1	CASSPPPGGTERTSGRAHNEQFF	TGTGCCAGCAGTCCCCCCCCAGGGGGTACCGAGCGGACTAGCGGGAGGGCCCACAATGAGCAGTTCTTC
-	-	TRBV29-1	TRBJ2-6	CSVGRSGANVLTF	TGCAGCGTTGGACGCTCTGGGGCCAACGTCCTGACTTTC
many	-	TRBV27	TRBJ1-5	CASSLVSGSDQPQHF	TGTGCCAGCAGTTTGGTGAGCGGGTCGGATCAGCCCCAGCATTTT
many	TRBD2	TRBV12-3/TRBV12-4	TRBJ2-1	CASRATSGRQFF	TGTGCCAGCAGGGCGACTAGCGGGAGGCAGTTCTTC
many	TRBD1	TRBV9	TRBJ1-1	CASSVQGDTEAFF	TGTGCCAGCAGCGTTCAGGGGGACACTGAAGCTTTCTTT
-	TRBD2	TRBV11-2	TRBJ2-3	CASSPRPSGTTTDAQYF	TGTGCCAGCTCACCAAGGCCTAGCGGAACCACCACAGATGCGCAGTATTTT